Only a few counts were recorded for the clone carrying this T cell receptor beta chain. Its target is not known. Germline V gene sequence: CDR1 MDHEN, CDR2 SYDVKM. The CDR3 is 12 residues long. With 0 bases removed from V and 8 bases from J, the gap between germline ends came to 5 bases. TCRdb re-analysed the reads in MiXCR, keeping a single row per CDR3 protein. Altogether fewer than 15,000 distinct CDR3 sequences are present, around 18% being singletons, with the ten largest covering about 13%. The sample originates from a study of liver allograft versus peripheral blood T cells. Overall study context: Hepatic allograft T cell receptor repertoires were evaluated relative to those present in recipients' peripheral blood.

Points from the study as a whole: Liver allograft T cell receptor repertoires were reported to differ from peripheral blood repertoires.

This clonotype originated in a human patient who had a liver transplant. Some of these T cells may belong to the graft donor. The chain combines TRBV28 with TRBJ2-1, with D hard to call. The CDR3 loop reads CASSLWDDEQFF. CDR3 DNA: TGTGCCAGCAGTTTATGGGACGATGAGCAGTTCTTC.